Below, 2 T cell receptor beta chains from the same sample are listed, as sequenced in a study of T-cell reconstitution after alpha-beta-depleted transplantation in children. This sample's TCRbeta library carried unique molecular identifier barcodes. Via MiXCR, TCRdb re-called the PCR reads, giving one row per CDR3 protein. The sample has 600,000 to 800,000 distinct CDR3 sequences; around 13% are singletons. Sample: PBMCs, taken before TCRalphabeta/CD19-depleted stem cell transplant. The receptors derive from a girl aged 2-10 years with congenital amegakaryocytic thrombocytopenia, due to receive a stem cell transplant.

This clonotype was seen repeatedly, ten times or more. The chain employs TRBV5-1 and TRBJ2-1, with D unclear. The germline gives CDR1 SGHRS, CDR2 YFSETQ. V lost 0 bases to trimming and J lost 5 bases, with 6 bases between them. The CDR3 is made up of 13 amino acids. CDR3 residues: CASSLEGHNEQFF. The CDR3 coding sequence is TGCGCCAGCAGCTTGGAGGGCCACAATGAGCAGTTCTTC.

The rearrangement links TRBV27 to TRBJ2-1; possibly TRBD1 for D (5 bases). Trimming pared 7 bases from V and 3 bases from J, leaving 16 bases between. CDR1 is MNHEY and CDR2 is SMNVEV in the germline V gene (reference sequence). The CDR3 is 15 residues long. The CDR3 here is CASTLGANGYNEQFF. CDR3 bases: TGTGCCAGCACCTTAGGGGCCAACGGCTACAATGAGCAGTTCTTC.